The clone carrying this T cell receptor beta chain was observed a single time. Its antigen is unidentified. The time point was: cycle 4 day 1 (C4D1), after around six weeks of nivolumab. All patients relapsed after autologous stem cell transplantation, and brentuximab vedotin exposure varied. PBMCs were thawed, and CD8+ T cells were then isolated from them by magnetic negative selection. The data stem from a study of PD-1 blockade in classical Hodgkin lymphoma. About the study: Nivolumab was administered to patients intravenously at 3 mg/kg every 2 weeks.

Study findings and constraints: Diversity similar to that of newly diagnosed patients was seen at baseline in complete responders.

Method: immunoSEQ multiplex PCR; TCRdb's copy keeps in-frame clones and lacks some. In the table there are approximately 20,000 clones, 88% of which are singletons. Trimming at V came to 5 bases and at J to 2 bases, leaving 6 bases not matched to a gene. The CDR3 is made up of 15 amino acids. Germline lookup yields CDR1 MNHEY and CDR2 SMNVEV (reference sequence). The receptor was derived from a human donor with classical Hodgkin lymphoma. The sequencing here drew on CD8+ T cells from blood, taken before the fourth cycle of nivolumab. This chain links TRBV27 with TRBJ2-1, with 7 bases that match TRBD2. CDR3 sequence reads: CASSLLAEPYNEQFF. The CDR3 DNA reads TGTGCCAGCAGTCTGCTAGCGGAACCCTACAATGAGCAGTTCTTC.